A single sample is the source of the 21 T cell receptor beta chains below, sequenced in a study of CD8+ T cells in alopecia areata. The sequencing template was cDNA reverse transcribed from extracted RNA. The method was immunoSEQ multiplex PCR; TCRdb's version includes in-frame clones alone and lacks a portion of them. The repertoire holds 42,000 or so clones, with 80% to 95% as singletons. Described treatment: oral pan-JAK inhibitor, 5-10 mg twice daily. The sample was CD8+ T cells sorted from blood, taken at week 24, from a patient treated with tofacitinib. These receptor sequences come from a human donor with alopecia areata.

J is TRBJ2-1 and V is TRBV27; D remains ambiguous. V lost 7 bases and J lost 2, with 15 bases in between. The germline V gene has CDR1 MNHEY and CDR2 SMNVEV (reference sequence). The length of the CDR3 is 15 residues. CDR3 amino acids: CASIPNSLAYNEQFF. As DNA, the CDR3 is TGTGCCAGCATCCCTAATTCTCTGGCCTACAATGAGCAGTTCTTC.

V usage is TRBV4-3 and J usage is TRBJ2-7; D is ambiguous. Germline lookup yields CDR1 LGHNA and CDR2 YSLEER. V lost 5 bases and J lost 5, with 4 bases in between. CDR3 length equals 10 residues. CDR3 in DNA: TGCGCCAGCAGCGGTAACGAGCAGTACTTC. This translates into CASSGNEQYF.

This sequence joins TRBV27 and TRBJ1-1; possible D gene TRBD1, 6 bases. Germline V CDR1 and CDR2: MNHEY, SMNVEV (reference sequence). V lost 7 bases to trimming and J lost 4 bases, with 16 bases between them. The CDR3 has 14 amino acids. CDR3: CASMGDGGATEAFF. The CDR3 nucleotides read TGTGCCAGCATGGGAGACGGGGGGGCCACTGAAGCTTTCTTT.

Only a few counts were recorded for this clone. The chain has TRBV2 and TRBJ2-5, with 7 positions matching TRBD1. CDR1 is SNHLY and CDR2 is FYNNEI in the germline V gene. Losses at the gene ends were 3 bases for V and 5 bases for J; bases not matched to a gene: 15. This CDR3 spans 17 amino acids. This CDR3 is CASSDPPNDRVFETQYF. As DNA, the CDR3 is TGTGCCAGCAGTGACCCACCGAACGACAGGGTATTCGAGACCCAGTACTTC.

The chain is built from TRBV28 and TRBJ2-1; no clear D gene. Germline CDR1 is MDHEN and CDR2 is SYDVKM. This CDR3 contains 14 residues. V gave up 6 bases and J gave up 5 bases, with 14 bases separating them. The CDR3 spells CASRAGLNNNEQFF. In DNA form, the CDR3 reads TGTGCCAGCAGGGCCGGGCTTAATAACAATGAGCAGTTCTTC.

The chain uses TRBV13 and TRBJ2-1; TRBD1 agrees at 10 bases. V shed 6 bases and J 7 bases; nucleotides not matched to a gene: 6. The CDR3 loop spans 14 amino acids. Germline V CDR1 and CDR2: PRHDT, FYEKMQ (reference sequence). This chain's CDR3 is CASRDRGRRNEQFF. The CDR3 DNA reads as TGTGCCAGCAGGGACAGGGGGAGAAGGAATGAGCAGTTCTTC.

The chain joins TRBV27 to TRBJ2-5; TRBD1 is a possible D gene (6 bases). V was cut by 8 bases and J by 4 bases, with 11 bases left in between. There are 12 residues in the CDR3. Germline CDR1 and CDR2: MNHEY and SMNVEV (reference sequence). CDR3 sequence (DNA): TGTGCCAGCGGAGGACAGATAGAGACCCAGTACTTC. Its protein is CASGGQIETQYF.

V and J are TRBV7-2 and TRBJ2-7; 9 bases agree with TRBD1. The length of the CDR3 is 16 residues. V dropped 1 base and J dropped 2; count of bases not matched to a gene: 6. CDR1 is SGHTA, CDR2 FQGNSA, per germline. CDR3 nucleotides: TGTGCCAGCAGCTTAGGTTTTGGGACAGGGACCTACGAGCAGTACTTC. This sequence encodes CASSLGFGTGTYEQYF. Full variable domain (outside the CDR3, taken from reference TRBV7-2 and TRBJ2-7): GAGVSQSPSNKVTEKGKDVELRCDPISGHTALYWYRQSLGQGLEFLIYFQGNSAPDKSGLPSDRFSAERTGGSVSTLTIQRTQQEDSAVYLCASSLGFGTGTYEQYFGPGTRLTVT.

This chain uses TRBV2 with TRBJ2-7; D is uncertain. V was trimmed by 8 bases and J by 0 bases, leaving 8 bases between them. The CDR3 consists of 12 residues. The germline CDR1 and CDR2 sequences are SNHLY and FYNNEI. The CDR3 DNA follows: TGTGCCAGCTTTGACAACTCCTACGAGCAGTACTTC. Protein: CASFDNSYEQYF.

The V and J genes are TRBV9 and TRBJ2-3; D remains ambiguous. The ends were cut back, 0 bases at V and 5 bases at J, with 1 base in the middle. This CDR3 is 11 amino acids long. Looked up from germline, CDR1 is SGDLS and CDR2 is YYNGEE. CDR3 DNA sequence: TGTGCCAGCAGCGTAGGAGATACGCAGTATTTT. Protein: CASSVGDTQYF.

The chain carries TRBV19 and TRBJ1-5, with D uncertain. CDR3 length equals 13 residues. The germline V and J ends were trimmed by 5 bases and 0 bases, with 5 bases remaining between them. Per germline, CDR1 LNHDA and CDR2 SQIVND (reference sequence). CDR3 DNA sequence: TGTGCCAGTAGTTTGAGTAGCAATCAGCCCCAGCATTTT. Translating it yields CASSLSSNQPQHF. The complete variable domain, with remaining parts taken from reference TRBV19 and TRBJ1-5, reads DGGITQSPKYLFRKEGQNVTLSCEQNLNHDAMYWYRQDPGQGLRLIYYSQIVNDFQKGDIAEGYSVSREKKESFPLTVTSAQKNPTAFYLCASSLSSNQPQHFGDGTRLSIL.

The rearrangement joins TRBV27 to TRBJ2-7, with D unresolved. Trimming stripped 6 bases from V and 3 bases from J, with 12 bases between. Germline lookup yields CDR1 MNHEY and CDR2 SMNVEV (reference sequence). This CDR3 has 13 residues. For the CDR3, the DNA is TGTGCCAGCAGCAATCCCGGCCACTACGAGCAGTACTTC. Amino acids: CASSNPGHYEQYF.

The V and J genes are TRBV28 and TRBJ2-1; D is perhaps TRBD2 (5 bases). Germline CDR1 MDHEN, CDR2 SYDVKM. The CDR3 loop spans 17 amino acids. Trimming removed 4 bases at V and 2 bases at J, with 18 bases between. The CDR3 spells CASSSPSEGGTYNEQFF. The CDR3 DNA is TGTGCCAGCAGTTCGCCGTCAGAGGGTGGTACCTACAATGAGCAGTTCTTC. The variable domain in full, completed from reference TRBV28 and TRBJ2-1, reads DVKVTQSSRYLVKRTGEKVFLECVQDMDHENMFWYRQDPGLGLRLIYFSYDVKMKEKGDIPEGYSVSREKKERFSLILESASTNQTSMYLCASSSPSEGGTYNEQFFGPGTRLTVL.

V gene TRBV13 combines with J gene TRBJ2-1; 9 positions match TRBD1. Looked up from germline, CDR1 is PRHDT and CDR2 is FYEKMQ (reference sequence). The CDR3 has 14 residues. V gave up 4 bases and J gave up 14 bases; unmatched junction bases: 12. In nucleotides, the CDR3 is TGTGCCAGCAGCTCCTTCGGACAGGGGAAGGGGAAGTTCTTC. Amino acid sequence: CASSSFGQGKGKFF.

The rearrangement links TRBV4-3 to TRBJ2-7; TRBD2 matches 11 bases. V shed 2 bases, J shed 3 bases, and the junction held 9 bases outside the gene matches. The CDR3 has 17 residues. CDR1 is LGHNA and CDR2 is YSLEER in the germline V gene. For the CDR3, the DNA is TGCGCCAGCAGCCAATACCGGACTAGCGGGTCAGGCTACGAGCAGTACTTC. The encoded protein is CASSQYRTSGSGYEQYF.

The sample holds one count of this clone. The CDR3 sequence is CASSLVRGDTDTQYF. The CDR3 DNA reads TGTGCCAGCAGCTTAGTACGGGGGGACACAGATACGCAGTATTTT. V usage is TRBV7-2 and J usage is TRBJ2-3; 7 positions match TRBD2. V dropped 1 base and J dropped 2; count of bases not matched to a gene: 3. The CDR3 consists of 15 residues. Germline lookup yields CDR1 SGHTA and CDR2 FQGNSA.

The CDR3 protein is CASSLRDRGLTHEQYF. CDR3 nucleotide sequence: TGTGCCAGCAGTTTAAGGGACAGGGGGCTGACTCACGAGCAGTACTTC. This chain joins TRBV28 and TRBJ2-7; 12 bases line up with TRBD1. The V segment lost 2 bases and the J segment 5 bases; nucleotides outside the gene matches: 7. There are 16 residues in the CDR3. The V gene's germline CDR1 is MDHEN and CDR2 SYDVKM.

The chain has TRBV7-3 and TRBJ2-3; 7 bases agree with TRBD2. The CDR3 consists of 17 residues. V dropped 2 bases and J dropped 0; count of bases not matched to a gene: 8. From germline, CDR1 is SGHTA and CDR2 FQGTGA. DNA of the CDR3: TGTGCCAGCAGCTTAGGGGCTAGCGGTACCAGCACAGATACGCAGTATTTT. This codes for CASSLGASGTSTDTQYF.

The chain has TRBV10-3 and TRBJ2-2; the D gene is possibly TRBD2 (7 bases). The V end lost 11 bases, the J end lost 7 bases, and 14 bases lay between the germline ends. CDR1 is ENHRY, CDR2 SYGVKD, per germline. This CDR3 is built from 12 residues. This CDR3 is CAGGAGGGELFF. The CDR3 DNA reads TGTGCCGGGGGGGCAGGCGGCGGGGAGCTGTTTTTT.

A single count supports this clone. The gene calls are TRBV9 and TRBJ2-7; 9 bases align to TRBD1. Germline assignment: CDR1 SGDLS and CDR2 YYNGEE. The CDR3 has 15 residues. V dropped 0 bases and J dropped 5; count of bases not matched to a gene: 6. The CDR3, as DNA: TGTGCCAGCAGCGTAGAAGGGACAGGGTTCAACGAGCAGTACTTC. This encodes CASSVEGTGFNEQYF.

This clone appeared once. CDR3: CASSLKELYEQYF. Here the CDR3 DNA reads TGTGCCAGCAGCCTTAAGGAGTTATACGAGCAGTACTTC. The rearrangement joins TRBV11-2 to TRBJ2-7, with unresolved D. Per germline, CDR1 SGHAT and CDR2 FQNNGV. The CDR3 is made up of 13 amino acids. Deletions cut 5 bases from V and 4 bases from J, with 12 bases between.